This T cell receptor (beta chain) was observed in a study of T-cell memory formation after mild COVID-19. Points from the study as a whole: Researchers report contracting CD4+ clones mostly in CM and EM, with CD8+ clones in EMRA. The study found balanced CD4/CD8 in clones contracting day 15 to 85 and a CD4+ lean in later expanders. Some responding clones appeared in pre-infection memory, suggesting cross-reactive memory joined.

This clonotype was found many times. Its antigen remains unidentified. From germline, CDR1 is SGHRS and CDR2 YFSETQ. With 2 bases removed from V and 2 bases from J, the gap between germline ends came to 11 bases. The CDR3 has 14 residues. TCRalpha and TCRbeta libraries used 5'RACE with constant-segment primers and UMIs. MiXCR, run by TCRdb on the 5' RACE reads, gives a single entry per CDR3 protein. This repertoire shows around 340,000 distinct CDR3 sequences, around 21% found once; its top ten account for approximately 13%. The source material was PBMCs or a T cell subset sorted from them (not recorded which). V usage is TRBV5-1 and J usage is TRBJ2-7, with D uncertain. The clonotype was recovered from an adult woman who had mild COVID-19 (a few samples of this study predate the infection). Cell type and time point are not known. The CDR3 is CASSLGGTTYEQYF. The CDR3, as DNA: TGCGCCAGCAGCTTAGGCGGTACAACCTACGAGCAGTACTTC.